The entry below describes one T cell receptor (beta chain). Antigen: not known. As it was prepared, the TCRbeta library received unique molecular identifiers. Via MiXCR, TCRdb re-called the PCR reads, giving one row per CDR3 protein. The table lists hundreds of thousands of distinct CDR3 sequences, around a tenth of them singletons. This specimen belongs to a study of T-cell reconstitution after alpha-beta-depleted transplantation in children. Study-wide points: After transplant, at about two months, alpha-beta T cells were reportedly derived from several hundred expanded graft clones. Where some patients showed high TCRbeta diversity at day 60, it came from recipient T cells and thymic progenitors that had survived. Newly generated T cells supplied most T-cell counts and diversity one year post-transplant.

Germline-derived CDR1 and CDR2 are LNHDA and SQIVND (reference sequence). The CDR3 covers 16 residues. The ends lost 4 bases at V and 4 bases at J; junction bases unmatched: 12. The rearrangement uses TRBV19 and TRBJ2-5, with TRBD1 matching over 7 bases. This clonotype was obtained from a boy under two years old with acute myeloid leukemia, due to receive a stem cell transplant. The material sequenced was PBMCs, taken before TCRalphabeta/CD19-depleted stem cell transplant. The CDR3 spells CASSKGARARGETQYF. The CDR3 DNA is TGTGCCAGTAGTAAGGGGGCCCGGGCGAGGGGAGAGACCCAGTACTTC.